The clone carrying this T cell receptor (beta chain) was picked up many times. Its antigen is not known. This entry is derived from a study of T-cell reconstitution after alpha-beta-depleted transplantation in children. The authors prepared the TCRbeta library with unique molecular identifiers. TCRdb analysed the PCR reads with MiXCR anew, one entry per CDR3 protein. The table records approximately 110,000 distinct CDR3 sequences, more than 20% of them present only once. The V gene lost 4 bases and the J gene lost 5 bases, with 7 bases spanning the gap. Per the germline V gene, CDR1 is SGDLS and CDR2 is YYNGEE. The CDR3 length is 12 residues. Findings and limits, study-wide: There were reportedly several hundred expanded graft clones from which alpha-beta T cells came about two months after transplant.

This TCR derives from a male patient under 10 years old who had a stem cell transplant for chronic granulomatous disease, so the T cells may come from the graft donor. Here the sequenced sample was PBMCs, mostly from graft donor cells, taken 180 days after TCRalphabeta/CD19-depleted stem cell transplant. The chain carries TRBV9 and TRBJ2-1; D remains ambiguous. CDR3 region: CASSPRDNEQFF. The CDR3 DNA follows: TGTGCCAGCAGCCCACGAGACAATGAGCAGTTCTTC.